A selection of T cell receptor beta chains follows, all from one sample in a study of CXCR3-negative and CXCR3-positive naive CD8 T cells. TCRdb reworked the 5' RACE reads into one entry per CDR3 protein, no DNA. The sample yields around 8,800 distinct CDR3 sequences, of which the top ten take up roughly 0.94%. The material sequenced was naive CXCR3- CD8+ T cells from blood. These receptors were taken from a human donor in good health. Some clones in this sample may be carry-over from other donors' samples. CDR3s include the opening cysteine and the closing phenylalanine or tryptophan. Fields, in order: J gene, V gene, clone size, CDR3 protein. Clone sizes are given selectively: once, few, many, or a class where the clone is expanded.

>TRBJ2-1|TRBV9|medium-sized
CASSPWDNGNEQFF
>TRBJ2-5|TRBV28|.
CASSLQGLLKETQYF
>TRBJ2-2|TRBV7-6|.
CASSPLAGVPRVWELFF
>TRBJ2-1|TRBV12-5|medium-sized
CASGLVSYNEQFF
>TRBJ2-1|TRBV12-3/TRBV12-4|medium-sized
CASLPGLYNEQFF
>TRBJ2-6|TRBV29-1|.
CSVYLGANVLTF
>TRBJ2-5|TRBV5-1|medium-sized
CASSPLPKEQETQYF
>TRBJ1-2|TRBV6-5|medium-sized
CASSYGGDYGYTF
>TRBJ2-2|TRBV25-1|medium-sized
CASSELAGFPNTGELFF
>TRBJ1-1|TRBV27|medium-sized
CASSITVPGTEAFF
>TRBJ1-5|TRBV29-1|medium-sized
CSVGDGGDQPQHF
>TRBJ1-2|TRBV28|.
CASSLGQYGYTF
>TRBJ2-1|TRBV2|.
CASRFAGTSGNEQFF
>TRBJ2-4|TRBV29-1|.
CSVTPLDGIQYF
>TRBJ1-6|TRBV7-9|medium-sized
CASSSGDREGDSPLHF
>TRBJ2-2|TRBV15|.
CATSLYPNTGELFF